The 8 T cell receptor beta chains below come from one sample, sequenced in a study of T cells in Graves' hyperthyroidism and ophthalmopathy. TCR beta CDR3 regions were amplified from RNA transcripts. Primed by the HTBI set, a first-round RT-PCR was run on the TCR CDR3. MiXCR was run by TCRdb on the multiplex PCR reads, yielding one entry per CDR3 protein. This sample has under 450,000 distinct CDR3 sequences, with roughly 14% found just once. Input material: blood. These receptors were taken from a man aged 25 to 45 with Graves' hyperthyroidism that later progressed to Graves' ophthalmopathy.

To note about this clonotype: A much larger clone lies one base from this, so it may be a read error. The chain is built from TRBV11-3 and TRBJ2-5; D is perhaps TRBD2 (5 bases). Trimming removed 7 bases at V and 5 bases at J, with 8 bases between. The germline gives CDR1 SGHNT, CDR2 YENEEA. This CDR3 has 11 residues. The CDR3 bases are TGTGCCAGCACCGGGGAGGAGACCCAGTACTTC. Amino acid sequence: CASTGEETQYF.

This clonotype showed up many times. The J gene is TRBJ2-3, the V gene TRBV20-1, with D hard to call. CDR3 length: 12 residues. V was pared by 8 bases and J by 1 base, with 10 bases between. Germline CDR1 DFQATT, CDR2 SNEGSKA (reference sequence). For the CDR3, the DNA is TGCAGTCAGCTGGATGGCACAGATACGCAGTATTTT. Its protein is CSQLDGTDTQYF.

This clonotype was detected many times. The J gene is TRBJ2-5, the V gene TRBV7-9; TRBD2 aligns across 7 bases. The CDR3 extends over 18 amino acids. Germline V CDR1 and CDR2: SEHNR, FQNEAQ (reference sequence). The J segment lost 3 bases and the V segment lost 5 bases, leaving 18 bases of the junction unmatched. CDR3 residues: CASSPPRPPLSGEETQYF. Written as DNA, the CDR3 is TGTGCCAGCAGCCCCCCCCGGCCACCCCTAAGCGGGGAAGAGACCCAGTACTTC.

This clonotype occurred a few times. The rearrangement uses TRBV12-3 or TRBV12-4 and TRBJ2-2; D uncertain. The CDR3 extends over 16 amino acids. V lost 2 bases, J lost 4 bases, and 14 bases lay in between. As DNA, the CDR3 is TGTGCCAGCAGTTTAATGAATAGCTTACTCACCGGGGAGCTGTTTTTT. Translation: CASSLMNSLLTGELFF.

CDR3 in amino acids: CATSDGSYNSPLHF. The CDR3 DNA follows: TGTGCCACCAGTGATGGATCCTATAATTCACCCCTCCACTTT. This rearrangement joins TRBV24-1 to TRBJ1-6; D gene ambiguous. Germline CDR1 is KGHDR and CDR2 is SFDVKD. V was pared by 3 bases and J by 1 base, with 3 bases between. The length of the CDR3 is 14 residues.

This clonotype was detected only a few times. The CDR3 spells CASSFSGTAYNEKLFF. Written as DNA, the CDR3 is TGTGCCAGCAGTTTCAGCGGGACAGCGTATAATGAAAAACTGTTTTTT. This chain joins TRBV6-1 and TRBJ1-4; 7 bases match TRBD1. Germline CDR1 reads MNHNS; CDR2 reads SASEGT. V lost 5 bases, J lost 4 bases, and 10 bases stayed unmatched. The CDR3 has 16 amino acids.

The chain is built from TRBV19 and TRBJ2-3, with D uncertain. V was trimmed by 5 bases and J by 6 bases, leaving 9 bases between them. The germline gives CDR1 LNHDA, CDR2 SQIVND (reference sequence). CDR3 length equals 12 residues. In nucleotides, the CDR3 is TGTGCCAGTAGTCCCTCAAGGGATACGCAGTATTTT. Its protein product is CASSPSRDTQYF.

This clonotype was observed a handful of times. The rearrangement joins TRBV12-5 to TRBJ1-6; 8 bases fit TRBD1. This CDR3 has 13 residues. In germline, CDR1 is LGHNT, CDR2 FRNRAP. V gave up 5 bases and J gave up 11 bases; unmatched junction bases: 5. The CDR3 protein is CASGNWTGTPLHF. CDR3 nucleotides: TGTGCTAGTGGTAACTGGACAGGGACACCCCTCCACTTT.